The 23 T cell receptor beta chains in this list originate from one sample, sequenced in a study of blood T cell repertoires in COVID-19 (TCRdb year 2020). Preparation of the library involved the immunoSEQ multiplex PCR assay. TCRdb retrieved this table from immuneACCESS and kept in-frame rearrangements only. Not all clones are present; in checked studies, unresolved V genes account for under half, and no reason is known for the remainder. The sample includes some 150,000 clones, with 85% to 90% observed a single time. The biggest ten clones account for around 38% of the sample. Sequences were obtained from peripheral blood. The receptors stem from a man aged 50 to 60 who had recovered from COVID-19.

The chain combines TRBV6-5 with TRBJ1-2; 7 bases agree with TRBD1. V shed 6 bases, J shed 3 bases, and the junction held 7 bases outside the gene matches. The CDR3 totals 14 residues. CDR1 and CDR2 (germline): MNHEY, SVGAGI. CDR3 sequence: CASRPTGRDYGYTF. CDR3 sequence (DNA): TGTGCCAGCAGACCGACAGGGCGTGACTATGGCTACACCTTC.

The V call is TRBV6-5, the J call TRBJ2-7; possibly TRBD1 for D (6 bases). The CDR3 spans 16 residues. V was pared by 0 bases and J by 1 base, with 13 bases between. CDR1 and CDR2 (germline): MNHEY, SVGAGI. The chain's CDR3 is CASSYSVAGVSYEQYF. CDR3 in DNA: TGTGCCAGCAGTTACTCGGTCGCAGGGGTATCCTACGAGCAGTACTTC.

The chain recombines TRBV5-6 with TRBJ1-6; 8 positions agree with TRBD1. J was trimmed by 7 bases and V by 3 bases; bases with no gene match: 12. Per germline, CDR1 SGHDT and CDR2 YYEEEE. The CDR3 covers 17 residues. The DNA for the CDR3 is TGTGCCAGCAGCTGGGGAAGGACAGGGAGGAGGAATTCACCCCTCCACTTT. Encoded protein: CASSWGRTGRRNSPLHF.

In its sample, this clone was seen a few times. The chain employs TRBV6-5 and TRBJ1-1; D may be TRBD1 (5 bases). V was clipped by 2 bases and J by 7 bases, with 14 bases between them. CDR3 size: 14 residues. Per germline, CDR1 MNHEY and CDR2 SVGAGI. CDR3 region: CASSYRRGSYEAFF. CDR3 in DNA: TGTGCCAGCAGTTACCGACGGGGGTCGTATGAAGCTTTCTTT.

The chain employs TRBV5-6 and TRBJ1-4; no firm D call. V lost 4 bases, J lost 7 bases, and 8 bases lay in between. The germline gives CDR1 SGHDT, CDR2 YYEEEE. The CDR3 has 12 amino acids. As DNA, the CDR3 is TGTGCCAGCAGCAAGCGAGCTGAAAAACTGTTTTTT. Its protein is CASSKRAEKLFF.

This chain connects TRBV6-5 to TRBJ1-5; possible D gene TRBD1, 6 bases. V lost 6 bases to trimming and J lost 4 bases, with 16 bases between them. Germline V CDR1 and CDR2: MNHEY, SVGAGI. The CDR3 runs 15 residues. CDR3: CASSKGHNRNQPQHF. CDR3 nucleotides: TGTGCCAGCAGCAAGGGACATAACCGGAATCAGCCCCAGCATTTT.

This chain connects TRBV4-1 to TRBJ2-5; D is undetermined. Germline lookup yields CDR1 MGHRA and CDR2 YSYEKL. This CDR3 contains 13 residues. Deletions cut 4 bases from V and 2 bases from J, with 8 bases between. CDR3 nucleotides: TGCGCCAGCAGCCGGCAGGTACAAGAGACCCAGTACTTC. Translation gives CASSRQVQETQYF.

The V gene is TRBV6-6, the J gene TRBJ2-7, with D possibly matching TRBD1 (5 bases). The CDR3 is made up of 15 amino acids. The V and J ends lost 6 bases and 2 bases respectively, with 17 bases between them. Germline V lookup: CDR1 MNHNY, CDR2 SVGAGI (reference sequence). The CDR3 DNA reads as TGTGCCAGCAGCCCCCCGGTCCAGGGCCCCTACGAGCAGTACTTC. Translating gives CASSPPVQGPYEQYF.

This rearrangement joins TRBV19 to TRBJ2-7; D is possibly TRBD1 (6 bases). In germline, CDR1 is LNHDA, CDR2 SQIVND (reference sequence). The CDR3 runs to 15 residues. Trimming removed 3 bases at V and 4 bases at J, with 16 bases between. The CDR3 spells CASSINTGIFYEQYF. For the CDR3, the DNA is TGTGCCAGTAGTATCAATACAGGGATTTTTTACGAGCAGTACTTC.

This CDR3 is CASSLYRGEYGYTF. The CDR3 bases are TGTGCCAGCAGCCTCTACAGGGGGGAATATGGCTACACCTTC. This sequence joins TRBV5-6 and TRBJ1-2, with 8 bases matching TRBD1. The CDR3 extends over 14 amino acids. With 4 bases clipped from V and 5 bases from J, the junction kept 7 bases outside the gene matches. Germline V gives CDR1 SGHDT, CDR2 YYEEEE.

The rearrangement joins TRBV7-9 to TRBJ1-1; TRBD1 might be the D (6 bases). The CDR3 has 15 residues. Trimming left V 5 bases short and J 1 base short, with 14 bases between. Germline CDR1 SEHNR, CDR2 FQNEAQ (reference sequence). This chain's CDR3 is CASSPQGQPNTEAFF. The CDR3 bases are TGTGCCAGCAGCCCACAAGGACAGCCGAACACTGAAGCTTTCTTT. Supplemented by reference TRBV7-9 and TRBJ1-1, the full variable domain reads DTGVSQNPRHKITKRGQNVTFRCDPISEHNRLYWYRQTLGQGPEFLTYFQNEAQLEKSRLLSDRFSAERPKGSFSTLEIQRTEQGDSAMYLCASSPQGQPNTEAFFGQGTRLTVV.

The chain couples TRBV6-6 to TRBJ2-7; 11 bases align to TRBD2. The trim removed 0 bases at V and 3 bases at J, leaving 4 bases unmatched. CDR1 and CDR2 from the germline V gene are MNHNY and SVGAGI (reference sequence). The CDR3 contains 16 residues. In DNA form, the CDR3 reads TGTGCCAGCAGTTACTCGGTTAGCGGGGGGGACTACGAGCAGTACTTC. Its protein product is CASSYSVSGGDYEQYF.

CDR3 sequence reads: CASSLVRGSYEQYF. The CDR3 DNA sequence: TGTGCCAGCAGTTTGGTCAGAGGATCCTACGAGCAGTACTTC. V usage is TRBV27 and J usage is TRBJ2-7; D gene ambiguous. Germline CDR1 reads MNHEY; CDR2 reads SMNVEV (reference sequence). The CDR3 totals 14 residues. Trimming cost V 3 bases and J 1 base, with 10 bases left between them.

V usage is TRBV6-5 and J usage is TRBJ1-2; 8 nucleotides match TRBD1. This CDR3 contains 14 residues. Germline V gene lookup returns CDR1 MNHEY and CDR2 SVGAGI. Trimming took 7 bases from V and 3 from J; bases not matched to a gene: 7. CDR3 protein: CASTSGGFYYGYTF. CDR3 sequence (DNA): TGTGCCAGCACCTCAGGGGGCTTCTACTATGGCTACACCTTC.

This sequence joins TRBV5-1 and TRBJ1-2, with 9 positions matching TRBD1. Trimming at V came to 3 bases and at J to 8 bases, leaving 11 bases not matched to a gene. The CDR3 totals 15 residues. Germline V gene data show CDR1 as SGHRS and CDR2 as YFSETQ. The CDR3 protein is CASSWETGGIGGYTF. The CDR3, as DNA: TGCGCCAGCAGCTGGGAGACAGGGGGAATAGGAGGCTACACCTTC.

The rearrangement uses TRBV29-1 and TRBJ1-4, with 11 bases lining up with TRBD1. The CDR3 contains 13 residues. Looked up from germline, CDR1 is SQVTM and CDR2 is ANQGSEA. Trimming removed 3 bases from V and 6 bases from J; junction bases left unmatched: 0. As DNA, the CDR3 is TGCAGCGTTGAGGGACAGGGGGATGAAAAACTGTTTTTT. It yields the protein CSVEGQGDEKLFF.

The V call is TRBV7-2, the J call TRBJ2-5; D gene ambiguous. Trimming stripped 1 base from V and 2 bases from J, with 11 bases between. CDR3 length: 15 residues. Germline V gene sequence: CDR1 SGHTA, CDR2 FQGNSA. This CDR3 is CASSLVSSGQETQYF. For the CDR3, the DNA is TGTGCCAGCAGCTTAGTTTCCTCAGGTCAAGAGACCCAGTACTTC. The full variable domain, with the rest looked up from reference TRBV7-2 and TRBJ2-5, is GAGVSQSPSNKVTEKGKDVELRCDPISGHTALYWYRQSLGQGLEFLIYFQGNSAPDKSGLPSDRFSAERTGGSVSTLTIQRTQQEDSAVYLCASSLVSSGQETQYFGPGTRLLVL.

V is TRBV11-3 and J is TRBJ2-7, with TRBD1 identical over 7 bases. This CDR3 is built from 17 residues. Germline CDR1 is SGHNT and CDR2 is YENEEA. With V trimmed by 5 bases and J by 2 bases, 15 bases remained unmatched. The CDR3 bases are TGTGCCAGCAGCCCCCGAAGACAGGGTCCCTTAACCTACGAGCAGTACTTC. Translated, it gives CASSPRRQGPLTYEQYF.

There are a few counts of this clone. V and J are TRBV5-6 and TRBJ1-1, with 7 bases identical to TRBD1. Trimming took 0 bases from V and 0 from J; bases not matched to a gene: 11. Looked up from germline, CDR1 is SGHDT and CDR2 is YYEEEE. CDR3 length: 18 residues. The DNA for the CDR3 is TGTGCCAGCAGCTTGGACAGGGGCAGAACGATCATGAACACTGAAGCTTTCTTT. Its translation is CASSLDRGRTIMNTEAFF. The full variable domain, completed using reference TRBV5-6 and TRBJ1-1, is DAGVTQSPTHLIKTRGQQVTLRCSPKSGHDTVSWYQQALGQGPQFIFQYYEEEERQRGNFPDRFSGHQFPNYSSELNVNALLLGDSALYLCASSLDRGRTIMNTEAFFGQGTRLTVV.

This chain links TRBV3-1 (or the pseudogene TRBV3-2) with TRBJ1-2; D unclear. Trimming stripped 3 bases from V and 0 bases from J, with 8 bases between. Per the germline V gene, CDR1 is LGHDT and CDR2 is YNNKEL (reference sequence). The CDR3 totals 14 residues. The CDR3 sequence: CASSQRKTNYGYTF. The DNA of the CDR3 is TGTGCCAGCAGCCAGCGTAAGACTAACTATGGCTACACCTTC.

The table lists this clone with a count of one. The J gene is TRBJ2-5, the V gene TRBV10-2, with D perhaps TRBD1 (7 bases). Deletions cut 6 bases from V and 7 bases from J, with 21 bases between. The V gene's germline CDR1 is WSHSY and CDR2 SAAADI. The CDR3 runs 15 residues. The CDR3 bases are TGCGCCAGCAGGGGGGGACTGGCACCAGGGGGGACCCAGTACTTC. Residues: CASRGGLAPGGTQYF.

The rearrangement joins TRBV3-1 (or the pseudogene TRBV3-2) to TRBJ2-7; TRBD1 is a possible D gene (6 bases). CDR3 length: 14 residues. Trimming left V 1 base short and J 4 bases short, with 11 bases between. Germline V CDR1 and CDR2: LGHDT, YNNKEL (reference sequence). In nucleotides, the CDR3 is TGTGCCAGCAGCCAAGGGCAGGGGCTTTACGAGCAGTACTTC. Protein product: CASSQGQGLYEQYF.

The J gene is TRBJ2-3, the V gene TRBV29-1; 7 positions agree with TRBD1. With 3 bases clipped from V and 5 bases from J, the junction kept 2 bases outside the gene matches. This CDR3 is built from 12 residues. Per the germline V gene, CDR1 is SQVTM and CDR2 is ANQGSEA. This chain's CDR3 is CSVDRDRDTQYF. CDR3 DNA: TGCAGCGTTGACCGGGACAGAGATACGCAGTATTTT.